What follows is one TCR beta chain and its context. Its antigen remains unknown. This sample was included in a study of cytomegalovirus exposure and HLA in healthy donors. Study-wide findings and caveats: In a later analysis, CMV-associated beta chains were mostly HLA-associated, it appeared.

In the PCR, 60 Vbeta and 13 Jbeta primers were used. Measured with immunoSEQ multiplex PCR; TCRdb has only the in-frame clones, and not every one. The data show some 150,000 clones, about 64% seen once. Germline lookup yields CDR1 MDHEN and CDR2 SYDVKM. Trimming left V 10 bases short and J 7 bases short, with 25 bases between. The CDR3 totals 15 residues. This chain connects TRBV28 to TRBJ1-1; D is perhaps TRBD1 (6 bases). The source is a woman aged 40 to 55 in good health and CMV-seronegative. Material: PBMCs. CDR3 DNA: TGTGCCACCCAATTAGGAGGAGGGGGGGCGAATGAAGCTTTCTTT. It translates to CATQLGGGGANEAFF.